One and the same sample provided the 13 T cell receptor beta chains below, sequenced in a study of CD8 T cells in Susac syndrome (dated by TCRdb to the late 2010s). Receptor amplification or capture employed the immunoSEQ multiplex PCR assay. RNA was extracted using the RNeasy kit, and about 0.5 to 1 ug of the RNA was reverse transcribed with random hexamers. Clones were called with MiXCR by TCRdb after fastp trimmed the public reads at Q25, and only in-frame beta chains were retained. Identical CDR3 protein sequences are pooled into one entry, listed with their most common genes and DNA. The sample includes about 200,000 distinct CDR3 sequences, with 95% observed a single time. The ten largest account for under 0.12% of the sample. The sample was CD4+ T cells from PBMCs. These receptors all come from a human donor in good health.

V gene TRBV20-1 combines with J gene TRBJ2-7; the D is unclear. Germline lookup yields CDR1 DFQATT and CDR2 SNEGSKA (reference sequence). The CDR3 is made up of 14 amino acids. V was trimmed by 2 bases and J by 2 bases, leaving 13 bases between them. CDR3 residues: CSARPVLFPYEQYF. CDR3 in DNA: TGCAGTGCTAGACCGGTGCTATTCCCCTACGAGCAGTACTTC.

The chain combines TRBV6-2 or TRBV6-3 with TRBJ1-1, with D perhaps matching TRBD1 (6 bases). Per the germline V gene, CDR1 is MNHEY and CDR2 is SVGEGT. The CDR3 is 19 residues long. V lost 5 bases and J lost 1, with 26 bases in between. CDR3 in DNA: TGTGCCAGCAGTCACCGGTTAGGACAGCCCGAGCCCCCGAACACTGAAGCTTTCTTT. This sequence encodes CASSHRLGQPEPPNTEAFF.

This chain uses TRBV14 with TRBJ2-3; D not certain. The CDR3 consists of 12 residues. CDR1 and CDR2 from the germline V gene are SGHDN and FVKESK. V was trimmed by 0 bases and J by 8 bases, leaving 6 bases between them. This chain's CDR3 is CASSQDPVTQYF. The CDR3 DNA follows: TGTGCCAGCAGCCAAGACCCAGTTACGCAGTATTTT.

The CDR3 DNA follows: TGTGCCAGCAGTTACCTTGTCCCGGGACTAGCGGTCGAGCAGTACTTC. As protein: CASSYLVPGLAVEQYF. The J gene is TRBJ2-7, the V gene TRBV6-5; 11 positions agree with TRBD2. The trim removed 2 bases at V and 6 bases at J, leaving 9 bases unmatched. Germline V gene data show CDR1 as MNHEY and CDR2 as SVGAGI. This CDR3 is built from 16 residues.

This clonotype was recorded a few times. The chain recombines TRBV20-1 with TRBJ2-7; TRBD1 aligns across 8 bases. The germline V gene encodes CDR1 DFQATT and CDR2 SNEGSKA (reference sequence). This CDR3 region has 12 residues. The V gene end was trimmed by 5 bases and the J gene end by 3 bases; junction bases not matched to a gene: 3. Written as DNA, the CDR3 is TGCAGTGCTCCTGGACAGGGCTACGAGCAGTACTTC. It yields the protein CSAPGQGYEQYF.

The rearrangement uses TRBV18 and TRBJ2-1, with 8 bases lining up with TRBD1. Germline assignment: CDR1 KGHSH and CDR2 LQKENI. After removal of 3 bases from V and 10 bases from J, the junction contained 5 bases not matched to a gene. CDR3 size: 13 residues. In DNA, the CDR3 is TGTGCCAGCTCACCGTCCCGGGACAGGGAGCAGTTCTTC. This encodes CASSPSRDREQFF.

The rearrangement links TRBV6-2 or TRBV6-3 to TRBJ2-1, with 8 bases lining up with TRBD2. In germline, CDR1 is MNHEY, CDR2 SVGEGT. This CDR3 has 14 amino acids. The V segment lost 6 bases and the J segment 7 bases; nucleotides outside the gene matches: 8. CDR3 nucleotide sequence: TGTGCCAGCAGCGAACCGGGGGGGAGGAATGAGCAGTTCTTC. Translation: CASSEPGGRNEQFF.

The rearrangement links TRBV27 to TRBJ1-2; possibly TRBD1 for D (5 bases). Germline CDR1 MNHEY, CDR2 SMNVEV (reference sequence). The CDR3 has 13 residues. V was trimmed by 3 bases and J by 8 bases, leaving 13 bases between them. In DNA form, the CDR3 reads TGTGCCAGCAGTTTTGTTGTCGGGGACGGCTACACCTTC. Protein product: CASSFVVGDGYTF.

The chain combines TRBV25-1 with TRBJ1-6, with D possibly matching TRBD1 (5 bases). V was shortened by 4 bases and J by 8 bases, with 12 bases between the two germline ends. This CDR3 is 14 amino acids long. Germline V lookup: CDR1 MGHDK, CDR2 SYGVNS. The DNA of the CDR3 is TGTGCCAGCAGTGCGGGGGGAGTGTATTCACCCCTCCACTTT. It encodes CASSAGGVYSPLHF.

J is TRBJ2-5 and V is TRBV3-1; no definite D call. The ends were cut back, 2 bases at V and 1 base at J, with 11 bases in the middle. This CDR3 has 15 amino acids. Looked up from germline, CDR1 is LGHDT and CDR2 is YNNKEL (reference sequence). The CDR3 sequence is CASSQRVQPQETQYF. In DNA form, the CDR3 reads TGTGCCAGCAGCCAAAGGGTCCAGCCCCAAGAGACCCAGTACTTC.

The chain has TRBV29-1 and TRBJ2-5, with D possibly TRBD2 on 7 matching bases. V dropped 0 bases and J dropped 5 bases, with 10 bases sitting between them. The CDR3 totals 13 residues. The germline V gene encodes CDR1 SQVTM and CDR2 ANQGSEA. The CDR3 sequence: CSVEDGGAETQYF. In nucleotides, the CDR3 is TGCAGCGTTGAAGATGGGGGGGCGGAGACCCAGTACTTC. The full variable domain, its missing parts supplied by reference TRBV29-1 and TRBJ2-5, is SAVISQKPSRDICQRGTSLTIQCQVDSQVTMMFWYRQQPGQSLTLIATANQGSEATYESGFVIDKFPISRPNLTFSTLTVSNMSPEDSSIYLCSVEDGGAETQYFGPGTRLLVL.

The chain has TRBV7-9 and TRBJ2-7; the D gene is possibly TRBD2 (6 bases). This CDR3 region has 14 residues. V was pared by 7 bases and J by 5 bases, with 18 bases between. The V gene's germline CDR1 is SEHNR and CDR2 FQNEAQ (reference sequence). The CDR3 spells CASIPSGVPNEQYF. As DNA, the CDR3 is TGTGCCAGCATCCCGTCGGGGGTTCCGAACGAGCAGTACTTC.

The chain is built from TRBV7-2 and TRBJ2-1, with a weak D call TRBD1 (5 bases). Per the germline V gene, CDR1 is SGHTA and CDR2 is FQGNSA. CDR3 length equals 15 residues. Deletions cut 4 bases from V and 5 bases from J, with 15 bases between. Here the CDR3 reads CASSSRTTRHNEQFF. CDR3 DNA sequence: TGTGCCAGCAGCTCCAGGACAACGAGACACAATGAGCAGTTCTTC.